This TCR beta chain is from a study of T cells in Graves' hyperthyroidism and ophthalmopathy. Study results and caveats: Ophthalmopathy cases were set apart from stable hyperthyroidism by a 13 V-J model.

V shed 3 bases, J shed 2 bases, and the junction held 11 bases outside the gene matches. This CDR3 region has 19 residues. The germline CDR1 and CDR2 sequences are KGHSH and LQKENI. Comments on this clonotype: As yet, its antigen is unknown.

The CDR3 regions of TCR beta were amplified from RNA transcripts. Researchers ran a first-round RT-PCR on the TCR CDR3 using the HTBI primer set. TCRdb fed the multiplex PCR reads into MiXCR, producing one record per CDR3 protein. This sample carries roughly 570,000 distinct CDR3 sequences, 15% to 18% of them seen once, and the ten largest clones take under 8%. The chain has TRBV18 and TRBJ2-6, with 9 bases that match TRBD2. The clonotype originates from a woman aged 25 to 45 with Graves' hyperthyroidism. Sequencing was performed on blood. In nucleotides, the CDR3 is TGTGCCAGCTCACCGCCGGGTAGCGGGAGCGTTCCTGGGGCCAACGTCCTGACTTTC. Translated, it gives CASSPPGSGSVPGANVLTF.